These 18 T cell receptor beta chains came from one sample sequenced in a study of shared clonotypes between healthy human individuals. TCRdb keeps only in-frame clones here, not all; method: immunoSEQ multiplex PCR. The sample has roughly 1 million clones, approximately 70% seen once. Sequencing was performed on memory CD4+ T cells sorted from blood. Subset specified: CD45RA-negative fraction. The origin of the receptors is a young man in good health.

This clone was observed a single time. The chain is built from TRBV11-2 and TRBJ2-1; D is uncertain. The length of the CDR3 is 13 residues. Germline loops: CDR1 SGHAT, CDR2 FQNNGV. V lost 5 bases, J lost 5 bases, and 10 bases lay in between. CDR3 nucleotide sequence: TGTGCCAGCAGCCACCGGTACGACAATGAGCAGTTCTTC. Translated: CASSHRYDNEQFF. Variable domain in full (rest from reference TRBV11-2 and TRBJ2-1): EAGVAQSPRYKIIEKRQSVAFWCNPISGHATLYWYQQILGQGPKLLIQFQNNGVVDDSQLPKDRFSAERLKGVDSTLKIQPAKLEDSAVYLCASSHRYDNEQFFGPGTRLTVL.

This rearrangement joins TRBV4-1 to TRBJ2-3; 11 nucleotides align to TRBD2. Germline trimming cut 4 bases from V and 6 bases from J; bases unmatched to any gene: 6. Per the germline V gene, CDR1 is MGHRA and CDR2 is YSYEKL. The CDR3 contains 15 residues. In nucleotides, the CDR3 is TGCGCCAGCAGCCGTAGCGGGAGGGCCGGGGATACGCAGTATTTT. Encoded protein: CASSRSGRAGDTQYF.

The gene calls are TRBV29-1 and TRBJ1-2, with 8 bases lining up with TRBD1. The CDR3 sequence is 14 residues long. Germline-derived CDR1 and CDR2 are SQVTM and ANQGSEA. J gave up 5 bases and V 1 base, and 6 bases lay outside the gene matches. CDR3: CSVEGTGSRYGYTF. The CDR3 DNA is TGCAGCGTTGAAGGGACAGGGAGTCGGTATGGCTACACCTTC. Variable domain in full (rest from reference TRBV29-1 and TRBJ1-2): SAVISQKPSRDICQRGTSLTIQCQVDSQVTMMFWYRQQPGQSLTLIATANQGSEATYESGFVIDKFPISRPNLTFSTLTVSNMSPEDSSIYLCSVEGTGSRYGYTFGSGTRLTVV.

The chain is built from TRBV5-6 and TRBJ2-5; perhaps TRBD2 as D (5 bases). Trimming took off 1 base at V and 5 bases at J, with 12 bases between the two ends. Per the germline V gene, CDR1 is SGHDT and CDR2 is YYEEEE. CDR3 length equals 14 residues. CDR3 sequence reads: CASSLHSAEETQYF. The CDR3 region has the DNA TGTGCCAGCAGCTTGCATTCAGCGGAGGAGACCCAGTACTTC.

The chain combines TRBV4-3 with TRBJ2-7; D tentatively fits TRBD1 or TRBD2 (5 bases each). The V gene lost 3 bases and the J gene lost 2 bases, with 14 bases spanning the gap. The CDR3 length is 15 residues. Germline V gene data show CDR1 as LGHNA and CDR2 as YSLEER. The CDR3 sequence is CASSQAGTQPYEQYF. The CDR3 DNA is TGCGCCAGCAGCCAGGCCGGGACCCAACCCTACGAGCAGTACTTC.

Comments on this clone: The same CDR3 also results from other DNA sequences found in this sample. The chain recombines TRBV6-1 with TRBJ2-5; D is uncertain. The CDR3 consists of 11 residues. In germline, CDR1 is MNHNS, CDR2 SASEGT. Between the trimmed V and J ends, which lost 2 bases and 5 bases, there was a span of 3 bases. The DNA for the CDR3 is TGTGCCAGCAGTGAATCGGAGACCCAGTACTTC. Protein sequence: CASSESETQYF.

This clone occurred a few times. The chain recombines TRBV7-2 with TRBJ2-2, with D unclear. The V gene lost 2 bases and the J gene lost 1 base, with 8 bases spanning the gap. The CDR3 is 15 residues long. Germline V gene lookup returns CDR1 SGHTA and CDR2 FQGNSA. This CDR3 is CASSLLGMNTGELFF. The CDR3 DNA reads TGTGCCAGCAGCTTACTTGGAATGAACACCGGGGAGCTGTTTTTT.

This clone has a handful of counts. The rearrangement links TRBV25-1 to TRBJ2-7; D ambiguous. CDR3 length: 12 amino acids. Germline CDR1 MGHDK, CDR2 SYGVNS. Trimming removed 4 bases at V and 6 bases at J, with 10 bases between. The CDR3 reads CASSGFGVEQYF. CDR3 nucleotides: TGTGCCAGCAGTGGGTTTGGGGTCGAGCAGTACTTC.

This chain connects TRBV14 to TRBJ2-7; 7 bases match TRBD2. V was pared by 3 bases and J by 2 bases, with 10 bases of the junction left unmatched. Germline V gives CDR1 SGHDN, CDR2 FVKESK. This CDR3 spans 16 amino acids. CDR3 residues: CASSQLGGSFAYEQYF. The CDR3, as DNA: TGTGCCAGCAGCCAGCTGGGCGGGAGCTTCGCCTACGAGCAGTACTTC.

The chain couples TRBV6-1 to TRBJ2-4; tentative D call: TRBD2 (5 bases). The V gene lost 1 base and the J gene lost 14 bases, with 15 bases spanning the gap. CDR3 length: 13 residues. Germline V gene data show CDR1 as MNHNS and CDR2 as SASEGT. CDR3 sequence (DNA): TGTGCCAGCAGTGAAGGGTATTCCTGGCGGGAGTACTTC. As protein: CASSEGYSWREYF.

Comment on this clone: Other nucleotide sequences in the sample specify the same CDR3. The genes are TRBV28 and TRBJ1-5; TRBD1 is a possible D gene (5 bases). Germline V lookup: CDR1 MDHEN, CDR2 SYDVKM. The CDR3 covers 15 residues. V was pared by 6 bases and J by 1 base, with 13 bases between. DNA of the CDR3: TGTGCCAGCAGGCGGGGGGAGGAAAGCAATCAGCCCCAGCATTTT. This translates into CASRRGEESNQPQHF.

This clone has only a few counts. This sequence joins TRBV2 and TRBJ2-3, with TRBD1 matching over 10 bases. J gave up 3 bases and V 7 bases, and 7 bases lay outside the gene matches. The CDR3 runs 15 residues. Germline lookup yields CDR1 SNHLY and CDR2 FYNNEI. CDR3 DNA: TGTGCCAGCAATCGGGACAGGGGTGGAACAGATACGCAGTATTTT. Translating gives CASNRDRGGTDTQYF.

The chain joins TRBV13 to TRBJ2-2, with a tentative D call TRBD1 (6 bases). CDR3 length: 16 residues. CDR1 PRHDT and CDR2 FYEKMQ come from the germline V gene (reference sequence). Trimming took 3 bases from V and 6 from J, leaving 17 bases between them. DNA for the CDR3: TGTGCCAGCAGCTTCGGACAGCCTAGTAGCGCCGGGGAGCTGTTTTTT. Residues: CASSFGQPSSAGELFF.

This chain links TRBV2 with TRBJ2-2; TRBD1 agrees at 8 bases. The CDR3 contains 12 residues. Germline-derived CDR1 and CDR2 are SNHLY and FYNNEI. After removal of 8 bases from V and 6 bases from J, the junction contained 2 bases not matched to a gene. The CDR3 spells CASSGGPGELFF. The CDR3 nucleotides read TGTGCCAGCTCAGGGGGCCCCGGGGAGCTGTTTTTT.

The V and J genes are TRBV13 and TRBJ2-6; no definite D call. The germline CDR1 and CDR2 sequences are PRHDT and FYEKMQ (reference sequence). This CDR3 is 16 amino acids long. V dropped 5 bases and J dropped 2 bases, with 13 bases sitting between them. CDR3 bases: TGTGCCAGCAGCCATGTGGGGTCCCCTGGGGCCAACGTCCTGACTTTC. Translating it yields CASSHVGSPGANVLTF.

A remark on this clone: One base away lies a much larger clone, so this may be a sequencing read error. Distinct nucleotide sequences in the sample also encode this CDR3. The chain carries TRBV7-9 and TRBJ2-5, with TRBD1 as a possible D gene (6 bases). The CDR3 contains 13 residues. V gave up 1 base and J gave up 5 bases, with 8 bases separating them. In germline, CDR1 is SEHNR, CDR2 FQNEAQ (reference sequence). This CDR3 is CASSLVGAETQYF. DNA of the CDR3: TGTGCCAGCAGCTTAGTGGGGGCGGAGACCCAGTACTTC.

The rearrangement uses TRBV5-6 and TRBJ1-2; a possible D gene is TRBD1 (6 bases). Trimming pared 0 bases from V and 0 bases from J, leaving 9 bases between. The CDR3 sequence is 15 residues long. Germline CDR1 is SGHDT and CDR2 is YYEEEE. The CDR3 sequence is CASSLATGTNYGYTF. For the CDR3, the DNA is TGTGCCAGCAGCTTGGCCACAGGGACTAACTATGGCTACACCTTC.

J is TRBJ2-2 and V is TRBV6-1; tentatively, D is TRBD1 (5 bases). Germline-derived CDR1 and CDR2 are MNHNS and SASEGT. CDR3 length: 13 amino acids. Trimming removed 7 bases from V and 5 bases from J, with 11 bases in between. CDR3 sequence reads: CASIFQGTGELFF. The CDR3 DNA reads TGTGCCAGCATATTCCAGGGTACCGGGGAGCTGTTTTTT.